These 15 T cell receptor beta chains came from one sample sequenced in a study of blood T cell repertoires in COVID-19. Profiling relied on immunoSEQ multiplex PCR, and the TCRdb table lists in-frame clones only, not all of them. The sample lists fewer than 250,000 clones, around 84% seen once, with about 7.7% in the top ten. The source material was PBMCs or T cells enriched from blood (not recorded which). Receptors were obtained from a middle-aged woman with acute COVID-19.

Worth noting for this clone: This sample includes further DNA sequences coding for the same CDR3. This sequence joins TRBV18 and TRBJ1-5; D perhaps matches TRBD1 (6 bases). The germline V and J ends were trimmed by 3 bases and 4 bases, with 10 bases remaining between them. Germline CDR1 and CDR2: KGHSH and LQKENI. CDR3 length equals 14 residues. The CDR3: CASSPRTENQPQHF. CDR3 nucleotide sequence: TGTGCCAGCTCACCCCGGACAGAAAATCAGCCCCAGCATTTT.

The chain employs TRBV10-3 and TRBJ2-7, with TRBD2 identical over 13 bases. Looked up from germline, CDR1 is ENHRY and CDR2 is SYGVKD. The CDR3 runs 15 residues. The ends lost 10 bases at V and 1 base at J; junction bases unmatched: 7. The CDR3 sequence is CATGTSGVLSYEQYF. The CDR3 nucleotides are TGTGCCACGGGGACTAGCGGGGTCCTTTCCTACGAGCAGTACTTC.

This chain connects TRBV18 to TRBJ1-2; D unresolved. The CDR3 runs to 14 residues. V was cut by 3 bases and J by 6 bases, with 14 bases left in between. Germline V gives CDR1 KGHSH, CDR2 LQKENI. CDR3 protein: CASSPGVAQDGYTF. The DNA for the CDR3 is TGTGCCAGCTCACCGGGAGTAGCGCAGGATGGCTACACCTTC.

This chain uses TRBV10-3 with TRBJ2-3; perhaps TRBD1 as D (6 bases). In germline, CDR1 is ENHRY, CDR2 SYGVKD. Trimming removed 7 bases from V and 5 bases from J, with 13 bases in between. The length of the CDR3 is 13 residues. The CDR3, as DNA: TGTGCCATCATGGGACACCCAGGAGATACGCAGTATTTT. It codes for CAIMGHPGDTQYF.

The chain links TRBV28 to TRBJ1-3; no definite D call. Per germline, CDR1 MDHEN and CDR2 SYDVKM. Trimming took 6 bases from V and 4 from J, leaving 10 bases between them. CDR3 length: 13 amino acids. The CDR3 region is CASSRGDGNTIYF. In DNA form, the CDR3 reads TGTGCCAGCAGCCGGGGTGACGGAAACACCATATATTTT.

This clone was counted a few times. The chain has TRBV5-1 and TRBJ2-6; D uncertain. CDR3 size: 17 residues. Trimming took off 1 base at V and 0 bases at J, with 11 bases between the two ends. Germline loops: CDR1 SGHRS, CDR2 YFSETQ. The CDR3 sequence: CASSLTGFSSGANVLTF. In DNA, the CDR3 is TGCGCCAGCAGCTTGACCGGTTTTAGCTCTGGGGCCAACGTCCTGACTTTC.

The rearrangement uses TRBV28 and TRBJ1-2; D may be TRBD1 (5 bases). The CDR3 has 15 amino acids. Germline V gene data show CDR1 as MDHEN and CDR2 as SYDVKM. V lost 6 bases and J lost 2, with 16 bases in between. CDR3 in DNA: TGTGCCAGCAGCCGCGGGGACTCTGGGAACTATGGCTACACCTTC. Its translation: CASSRGDSGNYGYTF.

This clone has only one observation. V usage is TRBV19 and J usage is TRBJ2-6; D gene ambiguous. V gave up 7 bases and J gave up 0 bases, with 7 bases separating them. The CDR3 has 14 residues. In germline, CDR1 is LNHDA, CDR2 SQIVND (reference sequence). The CDR3 is CASTLSSGANVLTF. The CDR3 DNA reads as TGTGCCAGTACCCTGAGCTCTGGGGCCAACGTCCTGACTTTC. Supplemented by reference TRBV19 and TRBJ2-6, the full variable domain reads DGGITQSPKYLFRKEGQNVTLSCEQNLNHDAMYWYRQDPGQGLRLIYYSQIVNDFQKGDIAEGYSVSREKKESFPLTVTSAQKNPTAFYLCASTLSSGANVLTFGAGSRLTVL.

This chain joins TRBV5-4 and TRBJ2-2, with TRBD2 matching 7 bases. CDR3 length: 17 amino acids. The germline CDR1 and CDR2 sequences are SGHNT and YYREEE (reference sequence). Unmatched junction bases numbered 7, after V lost 0 bases and J lost 2 bases. The CDR3 region is CASSLGVTSRNTGELFF. For the CDR3, the DNA is TGTGCCAGCAGCTTGGGGGTGACTAGCCGAAACACCGGGGAGCTGTTTTTT.

V is TRBV4-3 and J is TRBJ2-7, with 13 bases fitting TRBD2. Germline-derived CDR1 and CDR2 are LGHNA and YSLEER. V was pared by 1 base and J by 2 bases, with 5 bases of the junction left unmatched. This CDR3 spans 17 amino acids. For the CDR3, the DNA is TGCGCCAGCAGCCAAGGGACTAGCGGGAGTCCCACCTACGAGCAGTACTTC. Its protein is CASSQGTSGSPTYEQYF.

The chain couples TRBV11-3 to TRBJ1-1; 8 nucleotides agree with TRBD1. The CDR3 is 16 amino acids. Unmatched junction bases numbered 16, after V lost 5 bases and J lost 8 bases. CDR1 SGHNT and CDR2 YENEEA come from the germline V gene. The CDR3 coding sequence is TGTGCCAGCAGCCCAGGGGGCAGGCCCGGGGTCGTCGAAGCTTTCTTT. Translated, it gives CASSPGGRPGVVEAFF.

This chain connects TRBV19 to TRBJ2-5; 9 bases fit TRBD1. The CDR3 is made up of 14 amino acids. Trimming cost V 6 bases and J 4 bases; bases outside gene matches: 6. Germline values: CDR1 LNHDA, CDR2 SQIVND (reference sequence). In nucleotides, the CDR3 is TGTGCCAGTAGCGGACAGGGGTGGGTAGAGACCCAGTACTTC. This encodes CASSGQGWVETQYF.

The chain combines TRBV5-6 with TRBJ2-3; D perhaps matches TRBD2 (6 bases). In germline, CDR1 is SGHDT, CDR2 YYEEEE. V was clipped by 2 bases and J by 2 bases, with 15 bases between them. The CDR3 is 16 amino acids. The CDR3, as DNA: TGTGCCAGCAGCTTCCGCGGGGCAGGAACCACAGATACGCAGTATTTT. It specifies CASSFRGAGTTDTQYF.

This rearrangement joins TRBV28 to TRBJ2-6, with D possibly matching TRBD2 (5 bases). Germline CDR1 is MDHEN and CDR2 is SYDVKM. The CDR3 consists of 17 residues. Trimming stripped 6 bases from V and 2 bases from J, with 17 bases between. CDR3 DNA sequence: TGTGCCAGCAGGAGAGGACTCGGAATGCCTGGGGCCAACGTCCTGACTTTC. It codes for CASRRGLGMPGANVLTF.

This sequence joins TRBV29-1 and TRBJ1-6; TRBD1 matches at 9 bases. CDR3 length: 13 residues. Germline V gives CDR1 SQVTM, CDR2 ANQGSEA. V dropped 4 bases and J dropped 7; count of bases not matched to a gene: 2. CDR3 nucleotide sequence: TGCAGCGTTGGACAGGGGGGGAATTCACCCCTCCACTTT. Translation: CSVGQGGNSPLHF.